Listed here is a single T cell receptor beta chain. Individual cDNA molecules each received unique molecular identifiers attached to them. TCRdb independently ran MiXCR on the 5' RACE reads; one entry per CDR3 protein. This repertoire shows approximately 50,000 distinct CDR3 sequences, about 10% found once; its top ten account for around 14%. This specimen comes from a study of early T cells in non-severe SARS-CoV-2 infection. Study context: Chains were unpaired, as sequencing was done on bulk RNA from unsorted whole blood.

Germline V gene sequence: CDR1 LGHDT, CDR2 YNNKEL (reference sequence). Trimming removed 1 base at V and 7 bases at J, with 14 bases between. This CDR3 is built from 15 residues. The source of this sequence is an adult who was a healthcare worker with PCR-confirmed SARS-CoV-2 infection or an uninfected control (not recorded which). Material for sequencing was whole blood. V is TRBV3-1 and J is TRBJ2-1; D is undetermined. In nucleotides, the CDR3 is TGTGCCAGCAGCCAAGCCCCTCCCAGCTATAATGAGCAGTTCTTC. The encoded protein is CASSQAPPSYNEQFF.